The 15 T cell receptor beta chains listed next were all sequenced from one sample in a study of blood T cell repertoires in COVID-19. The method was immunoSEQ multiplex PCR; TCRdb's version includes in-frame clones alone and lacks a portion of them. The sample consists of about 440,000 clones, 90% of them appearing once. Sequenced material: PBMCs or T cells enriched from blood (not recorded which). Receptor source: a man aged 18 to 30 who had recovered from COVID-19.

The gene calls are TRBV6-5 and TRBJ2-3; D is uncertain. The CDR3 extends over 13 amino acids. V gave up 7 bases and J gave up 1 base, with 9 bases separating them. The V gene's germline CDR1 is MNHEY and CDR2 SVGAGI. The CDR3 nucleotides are TGTGCCAGCACCCCGAGCGGCACAGATACGCAGTATTTT. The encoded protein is CASTPSGTDTQYF.

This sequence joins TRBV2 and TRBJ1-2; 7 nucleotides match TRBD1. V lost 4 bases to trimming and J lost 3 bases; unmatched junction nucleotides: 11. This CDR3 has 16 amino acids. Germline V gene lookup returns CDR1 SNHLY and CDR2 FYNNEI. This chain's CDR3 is CASSATGDRLHYGYTF. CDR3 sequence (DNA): TGTGCCAGCAGTGCTACAGGGGACCGTCTCCACTATGGCTACACCTTC.

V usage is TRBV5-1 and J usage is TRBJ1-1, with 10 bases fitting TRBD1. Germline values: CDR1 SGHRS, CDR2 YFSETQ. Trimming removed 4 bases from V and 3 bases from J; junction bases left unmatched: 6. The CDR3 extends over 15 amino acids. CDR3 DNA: TGCGCCAGCAGCCAACGGACAGGGGGGGACACTGAAGCTTTCTTT. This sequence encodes CASSQRTGGDTEAFF.

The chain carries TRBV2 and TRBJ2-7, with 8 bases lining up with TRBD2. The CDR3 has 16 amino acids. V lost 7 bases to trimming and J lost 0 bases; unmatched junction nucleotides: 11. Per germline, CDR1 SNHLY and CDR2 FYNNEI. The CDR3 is CASISSSGTSSYEQYF. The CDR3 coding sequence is TGTGCCAGCATCTCGAGTAGCGGGACGAGCTCCTACGAGCAGTACTTC.

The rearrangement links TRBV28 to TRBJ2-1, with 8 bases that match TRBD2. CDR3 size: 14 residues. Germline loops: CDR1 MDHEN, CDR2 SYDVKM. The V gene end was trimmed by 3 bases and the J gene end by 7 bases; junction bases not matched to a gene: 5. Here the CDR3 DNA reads TGTGCCAGCAGTTTCAGCGGGAGATTTAATGAGCAGTTCTTC. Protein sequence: CASSFSGRFNEQFF.

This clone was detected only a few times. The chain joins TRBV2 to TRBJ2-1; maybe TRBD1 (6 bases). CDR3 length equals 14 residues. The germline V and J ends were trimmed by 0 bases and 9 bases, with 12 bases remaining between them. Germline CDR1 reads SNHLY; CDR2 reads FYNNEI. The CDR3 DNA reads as TGTGCCAGCAGTGAAGCTACAGGGCACCGTGAGCAGTTCTTC. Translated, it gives CASSEATGHREQFF.

CDR3 in DNA: TGTGCCAGCAGCGCACAGGGATATGGCTACACCTTC. Translation: CASSAQGYGYTF. The chain uses TRBV11-2 and TRBJ1-2; perhaps TRBD1 as D (6 bases). The V gene's germline CDR1 is SGHAT and CDR2 FQNNGV. The V and J ends lost 5 bases and 5 bases respectively, with 9 bases between them. This CDR3 is built from 12 residues.

CDR3 DNA sequence: TGTGCCAGCAGCCAAGTTCCGGGGTGGACTGAAGCTTTCTTT. Amino acids: CASSQVPGWTEAFF. The rearrangement joins TRBV3-1 (or the pseudogene TRBV3-2) to TRBJ1-1; D is unresolved. V was shortened by 1 base and J by 5 bases, with 11 bases between the two germline ends. The CDR3 has 14 residues. Germline loops: CDR1 LGHDT, CDR2 YNNKEL (reference sequence).

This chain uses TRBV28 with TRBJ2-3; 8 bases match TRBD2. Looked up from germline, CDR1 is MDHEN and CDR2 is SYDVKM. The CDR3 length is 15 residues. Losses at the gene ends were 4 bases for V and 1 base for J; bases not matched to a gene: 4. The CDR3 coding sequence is TGTGCCAGCAGTTCCGGACTAGCCGGCACAGATACGCAGTATTTT. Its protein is CASSSGLAGTDTQYF. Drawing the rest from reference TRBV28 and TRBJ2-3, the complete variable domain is DVKVTQSSRYLVKRTGEKVFLECVQDMDHENMFWYRQDPGLGLRLIYFSYDVKMKEKGDIPEGYSVSREKKERFSLILESASTNQTSMYLCASSSGLAGTDTQYFGPGTRLTVL.

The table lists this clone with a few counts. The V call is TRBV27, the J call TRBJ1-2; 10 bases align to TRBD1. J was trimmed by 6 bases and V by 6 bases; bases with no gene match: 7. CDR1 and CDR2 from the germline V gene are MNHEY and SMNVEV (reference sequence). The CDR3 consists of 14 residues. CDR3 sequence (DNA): TGTGCCAGCAGCACGGACAGGGGGACGAATGGCTACACCTTC. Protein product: CASSTDRGTNGYTF.

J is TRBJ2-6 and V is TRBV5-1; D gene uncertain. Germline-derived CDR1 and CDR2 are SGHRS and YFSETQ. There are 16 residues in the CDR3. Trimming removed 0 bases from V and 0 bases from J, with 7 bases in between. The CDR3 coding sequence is TGCGCCAGCAGCTTGGGACATAGCTCTGGGGCCAACGTCCTGACTTTC. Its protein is CASSLGHSSGANVLTF.

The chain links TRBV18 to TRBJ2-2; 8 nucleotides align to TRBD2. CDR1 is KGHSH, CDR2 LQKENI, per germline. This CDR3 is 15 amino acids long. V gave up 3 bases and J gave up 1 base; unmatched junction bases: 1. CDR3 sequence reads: CASSPGLENTGELFF. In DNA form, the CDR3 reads TGTGCCAGCTCACCGGGACTAGAGAACACCGGGGAGCTGTTTTTT.

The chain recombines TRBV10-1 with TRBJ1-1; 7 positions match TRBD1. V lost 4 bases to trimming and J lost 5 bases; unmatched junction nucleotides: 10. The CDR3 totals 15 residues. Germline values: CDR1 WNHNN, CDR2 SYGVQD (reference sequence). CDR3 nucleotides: TGCGCCAGCAGTGCGGCCCGACAGGGACGGACTGAAGCTTTCTTT. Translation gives CASSAARQGRTEAFF.

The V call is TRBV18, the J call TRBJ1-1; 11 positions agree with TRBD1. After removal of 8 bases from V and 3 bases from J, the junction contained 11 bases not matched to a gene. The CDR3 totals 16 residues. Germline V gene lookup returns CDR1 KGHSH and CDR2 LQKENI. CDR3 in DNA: TGTGCCAGCGCGCCCGGACAGGGGGCAATGTACACTGAAGCTTTCTTT. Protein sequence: CASAPGQGAMYTEAFF. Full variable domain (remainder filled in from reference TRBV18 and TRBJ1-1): NAGVMQNPRHLVRRRGQEARLRCSPMKGHSHVYWYRQLPEEGLKFMVYLQKENIIDESGMPKERFSAEFPKEGPSILRIQQVVRGDSAAYFCASAPGQGAMYTEAFFGQGTRLTVV.

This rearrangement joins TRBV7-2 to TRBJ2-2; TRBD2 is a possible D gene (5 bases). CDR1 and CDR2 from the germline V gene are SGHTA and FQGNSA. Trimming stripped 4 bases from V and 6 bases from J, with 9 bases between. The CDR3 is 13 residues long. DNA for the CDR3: TGTGCCAGCAGCTCTCTAGCCCCCGGGGAGCTGTTTTTT. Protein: CASSSLAPGELFF.